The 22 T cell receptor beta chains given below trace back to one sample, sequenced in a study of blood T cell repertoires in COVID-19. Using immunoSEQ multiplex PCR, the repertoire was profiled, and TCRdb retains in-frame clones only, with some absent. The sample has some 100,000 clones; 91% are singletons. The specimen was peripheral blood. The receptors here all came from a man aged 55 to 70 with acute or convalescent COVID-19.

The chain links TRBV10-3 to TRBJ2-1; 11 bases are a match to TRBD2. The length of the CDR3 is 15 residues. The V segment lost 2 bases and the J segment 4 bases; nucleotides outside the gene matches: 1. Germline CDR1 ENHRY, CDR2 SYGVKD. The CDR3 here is CAISEGLAGYNEQFF. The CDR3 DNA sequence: TGTGCCATCAGTGAGGGACTAGCGGGTTACAATGAGCAGTTCTTC.

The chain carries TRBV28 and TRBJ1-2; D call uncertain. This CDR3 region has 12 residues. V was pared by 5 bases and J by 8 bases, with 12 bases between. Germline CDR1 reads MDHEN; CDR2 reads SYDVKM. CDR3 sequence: CASSESGMGYTF. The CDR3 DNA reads TGTGCCAGCAGTGAGTCGGGGATGGGCTACACCTTC.

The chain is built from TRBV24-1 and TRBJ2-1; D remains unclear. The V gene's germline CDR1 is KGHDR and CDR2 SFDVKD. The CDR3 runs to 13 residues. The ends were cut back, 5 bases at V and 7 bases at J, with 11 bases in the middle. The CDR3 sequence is CATSGSFRNEQFF. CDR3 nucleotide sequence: TGTGCCACCAGTGGAAGCTTCCGGAATGAGCAGTTCTTC.

The CDR3 region is CATAWDSSYEQYF. In DNA, the CDR3 is TGTGCCACAGCCTGGGACAGCTCCTACGAGCAGTACTTC. The genes are TRBV2 and TRBJ2-7; 7 bases map to TRBD1. The V gene end was trimmed by 10 bases and the J gene end by 0 bases; junction bases not matched to a gene: 6. The germline V gene has CDR1 SNHLY and CDR2 FYNNEI. This CDR3 comprises 13 residues.

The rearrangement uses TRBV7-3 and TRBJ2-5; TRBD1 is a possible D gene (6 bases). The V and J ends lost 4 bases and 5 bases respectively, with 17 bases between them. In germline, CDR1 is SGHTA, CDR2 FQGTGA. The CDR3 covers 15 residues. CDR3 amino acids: CASSSTGTQGETQYF. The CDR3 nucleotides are TGTGCCAGCAGCTCCACCGGGACCCAGGGGGAGACCCAGTACTTC.

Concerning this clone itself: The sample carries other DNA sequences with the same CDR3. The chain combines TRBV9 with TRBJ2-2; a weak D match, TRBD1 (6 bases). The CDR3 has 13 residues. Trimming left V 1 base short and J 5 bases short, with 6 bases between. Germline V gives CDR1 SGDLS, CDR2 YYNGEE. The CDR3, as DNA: TGTGCCAGCAGCGTAACAGGGACCGGGGAGCTGTTTTTT. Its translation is CASSVTGTGELFF.

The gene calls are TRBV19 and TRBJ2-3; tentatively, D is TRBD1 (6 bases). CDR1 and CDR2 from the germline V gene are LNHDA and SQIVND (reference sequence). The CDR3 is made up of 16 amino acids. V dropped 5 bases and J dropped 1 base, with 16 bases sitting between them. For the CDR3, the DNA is TGTGCCAGTAGTCTAATACAGGGAGTTGGCACAGATACGCAGTATTTT. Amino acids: CASSLIQGVGTDTQYF.

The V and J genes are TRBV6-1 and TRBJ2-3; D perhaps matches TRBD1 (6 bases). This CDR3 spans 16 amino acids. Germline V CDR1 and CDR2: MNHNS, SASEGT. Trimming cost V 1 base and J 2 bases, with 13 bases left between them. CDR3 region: CASSEDPGAATDTQYF. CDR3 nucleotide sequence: TGTGCCAGCAGTGAAGACCCAGGGGCGGCCACAGATACGCAGTATTTT.

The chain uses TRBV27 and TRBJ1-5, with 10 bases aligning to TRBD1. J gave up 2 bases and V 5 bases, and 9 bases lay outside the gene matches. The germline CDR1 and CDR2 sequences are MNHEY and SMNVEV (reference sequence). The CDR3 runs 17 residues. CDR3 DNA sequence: TGTGCCAGCAGTCCGGGACAGGGGTATGGAGGCAATCAGCCCCAGCATTTT. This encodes CASSPGQGYGGNQPQHF.

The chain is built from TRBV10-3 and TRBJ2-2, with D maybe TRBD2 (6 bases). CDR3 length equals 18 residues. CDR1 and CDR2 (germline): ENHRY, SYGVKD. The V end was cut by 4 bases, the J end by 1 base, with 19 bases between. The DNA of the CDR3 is TGTGCCATCAGTGGGGCTGGGGGGTCGACTAGGAACACCGGGGAGCTGTTTTTT. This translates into CAISGAGGSTRNTGELFF.

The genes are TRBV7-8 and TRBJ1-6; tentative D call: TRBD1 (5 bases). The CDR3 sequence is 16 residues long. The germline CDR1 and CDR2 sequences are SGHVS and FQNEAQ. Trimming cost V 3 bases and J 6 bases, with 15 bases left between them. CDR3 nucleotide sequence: TGTGCCAGCAGCTTGGTCGCCGGGGGGATTAATTCACCCCTCCACTTT. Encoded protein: CASSLVAGGINSPLHF.

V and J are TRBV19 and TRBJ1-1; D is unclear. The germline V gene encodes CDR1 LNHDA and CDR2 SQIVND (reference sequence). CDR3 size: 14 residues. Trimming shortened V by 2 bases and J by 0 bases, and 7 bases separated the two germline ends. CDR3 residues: CASSIRPVNTEAFF. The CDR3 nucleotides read TGTGCCAGTAGTATACGTCCGGTGAACACTGAAGCTTTCTTT.

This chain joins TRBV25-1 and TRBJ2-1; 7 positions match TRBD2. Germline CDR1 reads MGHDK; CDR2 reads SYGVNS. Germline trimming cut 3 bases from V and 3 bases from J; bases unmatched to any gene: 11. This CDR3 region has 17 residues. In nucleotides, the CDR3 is TGTGCCAGCAGTGACCGACAGAGACTAGCTCACTACAATGAGCAGTTCTTC. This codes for CASSDRQRLAHYNEQFF. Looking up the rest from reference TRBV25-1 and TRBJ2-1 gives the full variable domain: EADIYQTPRYLVIGTGKKITLECSQTMGHDKMYWYQQDPGMELHLIHYSYGVNSTEKGDLSSESTVSRIRTEHFPLTLESARPSHTSQYLCASSDRQRLAHYNEQFFGPGTRLTVL.

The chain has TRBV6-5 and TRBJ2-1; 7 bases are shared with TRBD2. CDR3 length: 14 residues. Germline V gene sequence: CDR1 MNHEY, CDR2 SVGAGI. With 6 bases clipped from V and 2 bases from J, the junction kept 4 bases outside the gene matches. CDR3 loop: CASRASGAYNEQFF. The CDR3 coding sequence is TGTGCCAGCAGGGCCAGCGGGGCCTACAATGAGCAGTTCTTC.

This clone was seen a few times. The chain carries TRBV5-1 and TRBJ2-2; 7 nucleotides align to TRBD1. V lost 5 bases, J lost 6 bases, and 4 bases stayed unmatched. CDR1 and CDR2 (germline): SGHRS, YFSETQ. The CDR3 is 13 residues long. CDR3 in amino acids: CASRRTGPGELFF. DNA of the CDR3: TGCGCCAGCAGGCGGACAGGACCCGGGGAGCTGTTTTTT. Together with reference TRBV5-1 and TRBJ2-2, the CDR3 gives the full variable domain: KAGVTQTPRYLIKTRGQQVTLSCSPISGHRSVSWYQQTPGQGLQFLFEYFSETQRNKGNFPGRFSGRQFSNSRSEMNVSTLELGDSALYLCASRRTGPGELFFGEGSRLTVL.

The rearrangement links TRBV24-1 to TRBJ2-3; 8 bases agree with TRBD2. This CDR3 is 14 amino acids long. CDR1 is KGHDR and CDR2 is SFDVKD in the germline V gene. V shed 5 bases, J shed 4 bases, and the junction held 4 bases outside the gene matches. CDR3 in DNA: TGTGCCACCAGTGTAACGGGAGGGGCAGATACGCAGTATTTT. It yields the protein CATSVTGGADTQYF.

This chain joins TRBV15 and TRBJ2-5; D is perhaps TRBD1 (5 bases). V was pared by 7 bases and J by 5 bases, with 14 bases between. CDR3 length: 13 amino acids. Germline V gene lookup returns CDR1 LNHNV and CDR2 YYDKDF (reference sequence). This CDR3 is CATNPDTGETQYF. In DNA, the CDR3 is TGTGCCACCAACCCGGACACTGGGGAGACCCAGTACTTC.

This CDR3 reads CASSLAPGQGNHEQYF. DNA for the CDR3: TGTGCCAGCAGCTTAGCCCCAGGACAGGGGAACCACGAGCAGTACTTC. The V call is TRBV7-9, the J call TRBJ2-7, with TRBD1 matching over 9 bases. The CDR3 is 16 residues long. Germline CDR1 is SEHNR and CDR2 is FQNEAQ (reference sequence). J lost 5 bases, V lost 0 bases, and 8 bases had no gene match.

CDR3 DNA sequence: TGCGCCAGCAGCTTGACAGCCAATGAGCAGTTCTTC. Translated, it gives CASSLTANEQFF. The chain links TRBV5-1 to TRBJ2-1; no reliable D call. The CDR3 contains 12 residues. Deletions cut 1 base from V and 6 bases from J, with 5 bases between. The germline CDR1 and CDR2 sequences are SGHRS and YFSETQ.

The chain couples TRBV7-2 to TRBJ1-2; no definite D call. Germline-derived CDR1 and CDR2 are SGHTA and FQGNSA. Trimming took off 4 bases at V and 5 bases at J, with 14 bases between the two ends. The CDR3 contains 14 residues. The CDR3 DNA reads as TGTGCCAGCAGCTCTATGACCCGGGAGTATGGCTACACCTTC. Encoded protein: CASSSMTREYGYTF.

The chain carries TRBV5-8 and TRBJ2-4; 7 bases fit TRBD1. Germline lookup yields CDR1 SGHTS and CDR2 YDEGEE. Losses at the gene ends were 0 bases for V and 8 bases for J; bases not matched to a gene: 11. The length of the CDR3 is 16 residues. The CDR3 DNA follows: TGTGCCAGCAGCTTGGCCACAGGGGACACGGCGGACATTCAGTACTTC. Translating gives CASSLATGDTADIQYF.

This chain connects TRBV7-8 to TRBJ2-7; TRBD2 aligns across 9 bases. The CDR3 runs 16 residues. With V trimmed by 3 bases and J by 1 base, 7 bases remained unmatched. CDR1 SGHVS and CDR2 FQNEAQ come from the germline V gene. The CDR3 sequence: CASSFWSGRPSYEQYV. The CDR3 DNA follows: TGTGCCAGCAGCTTTTGGAGCGGGAGGCCGTCCTACGAGCAGTACGTC.